These 16 T cell receptor beta chains were all obtained from the same sample, sequenced in a study of shared T cell receptors in the human thymus. Data came from immunoSEQ multiplex PCR; TCRdb stores just in-frame clones and leaves some out. The table shows approximately 490,000 clones, with about 80% occurring only once. These sequences were also reported in another study, on human thymus T cells.

Material for sequencing was thymocytes. Receptors originate from a boy under three years old with a congenital heart defect.

This chain connects TRBV7-9 to TRBJ2-5; D is unclear. The CDR3 has 14 amino acids. Germline values: CDR1 SEHNR, CDR2 FQNEAQ (reference sequence). The ends were cut back, 4 bases at V and 6 bases at J, with 15 bases in the middle. CDR3 sequence (DNA): TGTGCCAGCAGCTCCCCCCGGGTCGGAAAGACCCAGTACTTC. It yields the protein CASSSPRVGKTQYF.

V usage is TRBV10-2 and J usage is TRBJ1-4; a possible D gene is TRBD1 (6 bases). CDR1 and CDR2 (germline): WSHSY, SAAADI. Trimming took 4 bases from V and 4 from J, leaving 13 bases between them. This CDR3 is built from 15 residues. The CDR3 protein is CASSGGQPFNEKLFF. The CDR3 nucleotides read TGCGCCAGCAGTGGAGGACAGCCATTTAATGAAAAACTGTTTTTT.

The genes are TRBV4-3 and TRBJ2-2; D might be TRBD1 (6 bases). Germline CDR1 reads LGHNA; CDR2 reads YSLEER. The CDR3 extends over 16 amino acids. The germline V and J ends were trimmed by 4 bases and 5 bases, with 17 bases remaining between them. The CDR3 sequence is CASSPWDKGGTGELFF. Here the CDR3 DNA reads TGCGCCAGCAGCCCCTGGGACAAGGGCGGTACCGGGGAGCTGTTTTTT.

This clone was recorded only once. The V and J genes are TRBV10-2 and TRBJ2-3; D is undetermined. CDR1 and CDR2 (germline): WSHSY, SAAADI. Trimming removed 6 bases at V and 3 bases at J, with 10 bases between. This CDR3 has 13 amino acids. CDR3: CASRARSTDTQYF. The CDR3 DNA follows: TGCGCCAGCAGGGCCCGGAGTACAGATACGCAGTATTTT.

The CDR3 spells CASSHPPGTGPTGELFF. The CDR3 coding sequence is TGTGCCAGCAGCCACCCGCCCGGGACAGGGCCTACCGGGGAGCTGTTTTTT. The rearrangement joins TRBV7-9 to TRBJ2-2, with 9 bases lining up with TRBD1. The V gene end was trimmed by 5 bases and the J gene end by 5 bases; junction bases not matched to a gene: 12. The CDR3 has 17 residues. CDR1 SEHNR and CDR2 FQNEAQ come from the germline V gene (reference sequence).

In DNA form, the CDR3 reads TGTGCCAGCAGTTACAAAAGCCTAGCGACCTACGAGCAGTACTTC. Amino acid sequence: CASSYKSLATYEQYF. The chain carries TRBV6-5 and TRBJ2-7; tentatively, D is TRBD2 (6 bases). Looked up from germline, CDR1 is MNHEY and CDR2 is SVGAGI. The CDR3 covers 15 residues. Trimming stripped 2 bases from V and 2 bases from J, with 13 bases between.

V usage is TRBV6-1 and J usage is TRBJ1-1; D perhaps matches TRBD1 (5 bases). The ends were cut back, 6 bases at V and 6 bases at J, with 8 bases in the middle. Germline-derived CDR1 and CDR2 are MNHNS and SASEGT. This CDR3 has 11 residues. This chain's CDR3 is CASRGEAEAFF. The CDR3 DNA follows: TGTGCCAGCAGGGGGGAGGCTGAAGCTTTCTTT.

The V and J genes are TRBV19 and TRBJ2-1, with 10 nucleotides matching TRBD2. J was trimmed by 3 bases and V by 0 bases; bases with no gene match: 8. CDR3 length: 18 amino acids. Per the germline V gene, CDR1 is LNHDA and CDR2 is SQIVND (reference sequence). CDR3 sequence: CASSIDRWLAGDYNEQFF. CDR3 nucleotide sequence: TGTGCCAGTAGTATAGATCGGTGGCTAGCGGGAGACTACAATGAGCAGTTCTTC.

This clone has just one count. This chain links TRBV15 with TRBJ1-4; 8 bases agree with TRBD1. The length of the CDR3 is 17 residues. V dropped 4 bases and J dropped 0; count of bases not matched to a gene: 7. Germline values: CDR1 LNHNV, CDR2 YYDKDF (reference sequence). The CDR3: CATSTYRGDSTNEKLFF. CDR3 in DNA: TGTGCCACCAGCACTTACAGGGGGGATTCAACTAATGAAAAACTGTTTTTT.

The chain is built from TRBV2 and TRBJ2-3; 7 bases agree with TRBD2. V shed 6 bases, J shed 0 bases, and the junction held 15 bases outside the gene matches. Germline V lookup: CDR1 SNHLY, CDR2 FYNNEI. The CDR3 totals 18 residues. CDR3 in amino acids: CASSPVAGASGSTDTQYF. The DNA for the CDR3 is TGTGCCAGCAGCCCCGTGGCGGGAGCTAGCGGAAGCACAGATACGCAGTATTTT. Supplemented by reference TRBV2 and TRBJ2-3, the full variable domain reads EPEVTQTPSHQVTQMGQEVILRCVPISNHLYFYWYRQILGQKVEFLVSFYNNEISEKSEIFDDQFSVERPDGSNFTLKIRSTKLEDSAMYFCASSPVAGASGSTDTQYFGPGTRLTVL.

The chain links TRBV28 to TRBJ1-5; 9 bases map to TRBD1. Germline lookup yields CDR1 MDHEN and CDR2 SYDVKM. V gave up 4 bases and J gave up 6 bases; unmatched junction bases: 10. This CDR3 is built from 16 residues. CDR3 DNA sequence: TGTGCCAGCAGTTGGGGGGGACAGGGAGGGAGTCAGCCCCAGCATTTT. Its translation is CASSWGGQGGSQPQHF. Full variable domain (missing parts from reference TRBV28 and TRBJ1-5): DVKVTQSSRYLVKRTGEKVFLECVQDMDHENMFWYRQDPGLGLRLIYFSYDVKMKEKGDIPEGYSVSREKKERFSLILESASTNQTSMYLCASSWGGQGGSQPQHFGDGTRLSIL.

A remark on this clone: A junction end diverges from the germline sequence, so it may reflect a read error. The chain carries TRBV5-6 and TRBJ2-5; the match to TRBD1 covers 8 bases. CDR1 is SGHDT and CDR2 is YYEEEE in the germline V gene. The CDR3 totals 13 residues. In nucleotides, the CDR3 is TGTGACAGCAGCTCGACAGGGGAAGAGACCCAGTACTTC. Its translation: CDSSSTGEETQYF.

This chain uses TRBV29-1 with TRBJ2-5; 8 nucleotides agree with TRBD2. With 4 bases clipped from V and 0 bases from J, the junction kept 4 bases outside the gene matches. CDR3 length: 14 residues. Germline V lookup: CDR1 SQVTM, CDR2 ANQGSEA. CDR3 nucleotide sequence: TGCAGCGTTGTAGCGGGACCGTACCAAGAGACCCAGTACTTC. This gives the protein CSVVAGPYQETQYF.

The rearrangement joins TRBV4-3 to TRBJ2-1; 16 bases fit TRBD2. Germline V lookup: CDR1 LGHNA, CDR2 YSLEER. V trimming: 5 bases; J trimming: 4 bases; junction bases outside the gene matches: 14. The CDR3 is 20 residues long. In DNA, the CDR3 is TGCGCCAGCAGCTACGAGGGACTAGCGGGAGGGCCTTCCCTTTACAATGAGCAGTTCTTC. Translating it yields CASSYEGLAGGPSLYNEQFF.

The genes are TRBV2 and TRBJ1-2; D is unclear. Looked up from germline, CDR1 is SNHLY and CDR2 is FYNNEI. This CDR3 region has 11 residues. Trimming took off 7 bases at V and 3 bases at J, with 6 bases between the two ends. In DNA form, the CDR3 reads TGTGCCAGCACCCGTTACTATGGCTACACCTTC. Translation gives CASTRYYGYTF.

The chain couples TRBV6-6 to TRBJ2-7; maybe TRBD1 (6 bases). V was cut by 5 bases and J by 2 bases, with 13 bases left in between. Germline V gene data show CDR1 as MNHNY and CDR2 as SVGAGI (reference sequence). This CDR3 is built from 14 residues. CDR3 in amino acids: CASSPYGTTYEQYF. CDR3 nucleotide sequence: TGTGCCAGCAGTCCCTACGGGACAACCTACGAGCAGTACTTC.